One sample yielded the 7 T cell receptor beta chains listed below, sequenced in a study of blood T cell repertoires in COVID-19. Profiled with immunoSEQ multiplex PCR; TCRdb holds only in-frame clones, not every one. The sample holds fewer than 250,000 clones, 80% to 90% seen once. Sequences were obtained from peripheral blood. Receptors were obtained from a man aged 40-49 years with acute or convalescent COVID-19.

The genes are TRBV6-5 and TRBJ2-1; 7 positions agree with TRBD1. J gave up 1 base and V 0 bases, and 0 bases lay outside the gene matches. Per germline, CDR1 MNHEY and CDR2 SVGAGI. CDR3 length equals 15 residues. CDR3 protein: CASSYSQGSYNEQFF. The CDR3 region has the DNA TGTGCCAGCAGTTACTCACAGGGGTCCTACAATGAGCAGTTCTTC.

V gene TRBV24-1 combines with J gene TRBJ2-5, with D tentatively TRBD2 (6 bases). The CDR3 runs to 14 residues. Germline CDR1 is KGHDR and CDR2 is SFDVKD. V lost 4 bases and J 2 bases, leaving 10 bases between the germline ends. The CDR3: CATSDAGPQETQYF. CDR3 DNA sequence: TGTGCCACCAGTGACGCGGGACCGCAAGAGACCCAGTACTTC.

This clone was observed a single time. V is TRBV14 and J is TRBJ1-4, with unresolved D. The CDR3 extends over 16 amino acids. Germline assignment: CDR1 SGHDN and CDR2 FVKESK. V shed 1 base and J shed 3 bases, with 12 bases lying between them. CDR3: CASSQATAASNEKLFF. CDR3 sequence (DNA): TGTGCCAGCAGCCAAGCTACTGCGGCGTCTAATGAAAAACTGTTTTTT.

The chain joins TRBV7-9 to TRBJ2-5; 12 bases map to TRBD1. V trimming: 7 bases; J trimming: 4 bases; junction bases outside the gene matches: 10. Germline V gene lookup returns CDR1 SEHNR and CDR2 FQNEAQ (reference sequence). This CDR3 is 16 amino acids long. The CDR3 loop reads CASTEVRDRGRETQYF. The CDR3, as DNA: TGTGCCAGCACCGAGGTGCGGGACAGGGGGCGAGAGACCCAGTACTTC.

This chain connects TRBV4-1 to TRBJ2-1, with D tentatively TRBD1 (6 bases). Germline V gene lookup returns CDR1 MGHRA and CDR2 YSYEKL. Trimming stripped 3 bases from V and 6 bases from J, with 12 bases between. CDR3 length: 14 amino acids. In DNA form, the CDR3 reads TGCGCCAGCAGCCAGGTACAGGGAATCAATGAGCAGTTCTTC. It is translated as CASSQVQGINEQFF.

The chain uses TRBV5-4 and TRBJ2-7; D may be TRBD1 (6 bases). This CDR3 region has 13 residues. The V gene lost 7 bases and the J gene lost 1 base, with 12 bases spanning the gap. Germline V gives CDR1 SGHNT, CDR2 YYREEE (reference sequence). The DNA for the CDR3 is TGTGCCAGCGCGACAGGCTCTTCCTACGAGCAGTACTTC. Protein: CASATGSSYEQYF.

This sequence joins TRBV15 and TRBJ2-5, with 10 bases identical to TRBD2. Germline V gene sequence: CDR1 LNHNV, CDR2 YYDKDF (reference sequence). This CDR3 region has 16 residues. V lost 0 bases and J lost 3; bases outside the gene matches: 4. This CDR3 reads CATSRELGLAEETQYF. CDR3 sequence (DNA): TGTGCCACCAGCAGAGAGCTTGGACTAGCGGAAGAGACCCAGTACTTC.